This TCR beta chain was sequenced for a study of blood T cell repertoires in COVID-19. In the study overall: Specimens from acute and convalescent COVID-19 originated in the United States, Italy and Spain. Sources were T cells, B-cell-depleted T cells, or PBMCs; the material itself was cDNA or gDNA.

Germline CDR1 MNHEY, CDR2 SVGAGI. V lost 6 bases to trimming and J lost 8 bases; unmatched junction nucleotides: 6. The CDR3 consists of 12 residues. TCRdb keeps only in-frame clones here, not all; method: immunoSEQ multiplex PCR. Among about 150,000 clones, approximately 91% were seen once, and the ten largest hold roughly 5%. This receptor was taken from a young man with COVID-19, enrolled during active disease. The sequencing sample was made of peripheral blood. The chain recombines TRBV6-5 with TRBJ1-2; the match to TRBD1 covers 7 bases. The CDR3 sequence: CASSRDREGYTF. The CDR3 nucleotides are TGTGCCAGCAGCCGCGACAGGGAAGGCTACACCTTC.